The present T cell receptor beta chain was sequenced within a study of shared clonotypes between healthy human individuals. Whole-study findings and limits: Sharing across a few donors was seen in around 5% of naive CD4 clonotypes. Lower generation probabilities were found for non-shared clonotypes than for those shared by all four donors.

CD8 cells classed as naive were CD45RO-negative and positively selected for CCR7, excluding terminally differentiated effector memory CD45RA+ cells. CDR3 length equals 15 residues. The ends lost 3 bases at V and 4 bases at J; junction bases unmatched: 6. Per germline, CDR1 SGHRS and CDR2 YFSETQ. Data came from immunoSEQ multiplex PCR; TCRdb stores just in-frame clones and leaves some out. The repertoire holds fewer than 800,000 clones, with roughly 94% as singletons. A word on this clone: Its antigen remains unknown.

This TCR was recovered from a man aged 30 to 39 in good health. The V call is TRBV5-1, the J call TRBJ2-1; 8 bases align to TRBD2. The sequenced sample was naive CD8+ T cells sorted from blood. This CDR3 reads CASSSVIAGYNEQFF. For the CDR3, the DNA is TGCGCCAGCAGCTCGGTTATAGCGGGGTACAATGAGCAGTTCTTC.